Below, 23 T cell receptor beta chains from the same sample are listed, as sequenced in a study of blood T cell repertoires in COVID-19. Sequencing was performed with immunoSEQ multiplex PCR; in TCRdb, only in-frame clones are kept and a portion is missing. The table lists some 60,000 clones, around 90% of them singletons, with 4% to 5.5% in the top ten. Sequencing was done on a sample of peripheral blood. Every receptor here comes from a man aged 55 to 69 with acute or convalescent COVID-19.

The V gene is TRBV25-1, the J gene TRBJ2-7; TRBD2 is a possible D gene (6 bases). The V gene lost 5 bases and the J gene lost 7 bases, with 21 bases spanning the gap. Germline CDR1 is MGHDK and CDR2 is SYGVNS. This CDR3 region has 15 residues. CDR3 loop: CASSLIDLPGGEQYF. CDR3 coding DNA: TGTGCCAGCAGTTTGATCGATCTGCCCGGAGGGGAGCAGTACTTC.

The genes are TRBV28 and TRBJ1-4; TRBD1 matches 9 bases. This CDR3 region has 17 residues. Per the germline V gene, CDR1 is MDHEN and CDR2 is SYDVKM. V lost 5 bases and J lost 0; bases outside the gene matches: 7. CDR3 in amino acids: CASSPGTGPATNEKLFF. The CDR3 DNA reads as TGTGCCAGCAGTCCGGGGACAGGGCCCGCAACTAATGAAAAACTGTTTTTT. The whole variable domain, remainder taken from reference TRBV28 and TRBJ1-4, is DVKVTQSSRYLVKRTGEKVFLECVQDMDHENMFWYRQDPGLGLRLIYFSYDVKMKEKGDIPEGYSVSREKKERFSLILESASTNQTSMYLCASSPGTGPATNEKLFFGSGTQLSVL.

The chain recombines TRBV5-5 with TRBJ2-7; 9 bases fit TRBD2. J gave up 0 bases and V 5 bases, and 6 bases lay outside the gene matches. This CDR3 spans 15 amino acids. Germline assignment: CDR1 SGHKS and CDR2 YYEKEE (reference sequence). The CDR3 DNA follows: TGTGCCAGCAGTCGAACTAGCGGGCCCTCCTACGAGCAGTACTTC. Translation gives CASSRTSGPSYEQYF.

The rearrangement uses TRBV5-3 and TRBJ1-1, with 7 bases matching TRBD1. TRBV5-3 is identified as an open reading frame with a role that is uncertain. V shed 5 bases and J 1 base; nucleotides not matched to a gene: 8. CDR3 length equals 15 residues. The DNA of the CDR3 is TGTGCCAGAAGTCCAACAGGGGACCCGAACACTGAAGCTTTCTTT. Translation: CARSPTGDPNTEAFF.

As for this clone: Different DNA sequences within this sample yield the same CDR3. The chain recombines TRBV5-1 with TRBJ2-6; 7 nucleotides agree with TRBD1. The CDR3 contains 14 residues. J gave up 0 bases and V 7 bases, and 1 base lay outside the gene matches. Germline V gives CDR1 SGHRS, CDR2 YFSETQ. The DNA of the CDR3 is TGCGCCAGCGGGGACAGCTCTGGGGCCAACGTCCTGACTTTC. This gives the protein CASGDSSGANVLTF.

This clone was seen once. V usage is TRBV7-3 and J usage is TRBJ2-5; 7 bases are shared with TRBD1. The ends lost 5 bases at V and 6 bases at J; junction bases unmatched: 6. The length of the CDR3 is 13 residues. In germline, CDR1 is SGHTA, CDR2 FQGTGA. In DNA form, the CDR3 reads TGTGCCAGCAGCCCTAACAGGGGACAGACCCAGTACTTC. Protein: CASSPNRGQTQYF.

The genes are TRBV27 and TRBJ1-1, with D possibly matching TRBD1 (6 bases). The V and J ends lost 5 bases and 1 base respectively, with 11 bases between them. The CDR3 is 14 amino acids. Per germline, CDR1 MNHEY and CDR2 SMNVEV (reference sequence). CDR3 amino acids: CASSRLTGNTEAFF. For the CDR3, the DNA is TGTGCCAGCAGTAGACTGACAGGGAACACTGAAGCTTTCTTT.

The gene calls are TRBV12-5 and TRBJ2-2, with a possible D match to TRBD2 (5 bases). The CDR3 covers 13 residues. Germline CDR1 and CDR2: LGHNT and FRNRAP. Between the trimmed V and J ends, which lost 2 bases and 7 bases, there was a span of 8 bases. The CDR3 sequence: CASGLFGVGELFF. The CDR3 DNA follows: TGTGCTAGTGGTTTGTTCGGGGTCGGGGAGCTGTTTTTT.

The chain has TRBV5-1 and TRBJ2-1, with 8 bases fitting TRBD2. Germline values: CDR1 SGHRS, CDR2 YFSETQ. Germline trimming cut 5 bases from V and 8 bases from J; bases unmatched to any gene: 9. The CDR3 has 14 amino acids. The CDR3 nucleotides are TGCGCCAGCAGTCCCGGACTAGCAGGGGATGAGCAGTTCTTC. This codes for CASSPGLAGDEQFF. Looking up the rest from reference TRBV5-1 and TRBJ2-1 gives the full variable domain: KAGVTQTPRYLIKTRGQQVTLSCSPISGHRSVSWYQQTPGQGLQFLFEYFSETQRNKGNFPGRFSGRQFSNSRSEMNVSTLELGDSALYLCASSPGLAGDEQFFGPGTRLTVL.

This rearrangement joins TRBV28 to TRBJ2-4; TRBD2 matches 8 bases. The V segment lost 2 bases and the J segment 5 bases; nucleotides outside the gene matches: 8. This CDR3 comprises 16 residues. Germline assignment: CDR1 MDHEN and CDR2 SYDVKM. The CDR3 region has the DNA TGTGCCAGCAGTTTACAGCGGGAGTACGGGGAAAACATTCAGTACTTC. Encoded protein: CASSLQREYGENIQYF.

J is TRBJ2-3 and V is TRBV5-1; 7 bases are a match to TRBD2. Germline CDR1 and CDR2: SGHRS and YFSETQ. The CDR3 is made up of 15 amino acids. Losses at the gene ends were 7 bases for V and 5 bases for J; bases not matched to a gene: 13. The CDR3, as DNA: TGCGCCAGCGTGGAGATTGCGGGAGTAGGAGATACGCAGTATTTT. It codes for CASVEIAGVGDTQYF.

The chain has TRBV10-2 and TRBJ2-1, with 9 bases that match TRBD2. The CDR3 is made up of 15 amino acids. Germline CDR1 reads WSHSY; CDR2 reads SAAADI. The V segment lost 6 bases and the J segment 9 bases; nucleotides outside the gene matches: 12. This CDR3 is CASREPAGGHSEQFF. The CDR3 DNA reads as TGCGCCAGCAGGGAACCGGCGGGAGGGCATAGTGAGCAGTTCTTC.

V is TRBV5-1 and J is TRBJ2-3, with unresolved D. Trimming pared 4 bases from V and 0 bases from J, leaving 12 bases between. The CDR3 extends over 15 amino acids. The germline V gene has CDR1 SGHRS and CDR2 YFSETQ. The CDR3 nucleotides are TGCGCCAGCAGCCATACGCGGAGTAGCACAGATACGCAGTATTTT. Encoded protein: CASSHTRSSTDTQYF.

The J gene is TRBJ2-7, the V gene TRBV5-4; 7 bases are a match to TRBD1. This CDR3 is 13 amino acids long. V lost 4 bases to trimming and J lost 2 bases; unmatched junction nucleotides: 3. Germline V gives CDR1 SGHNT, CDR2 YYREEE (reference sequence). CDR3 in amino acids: CASSTDRTYEQYF. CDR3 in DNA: TGTGCCAGCAGCACGGACAGGACCTACGAGCAGTACTTC.

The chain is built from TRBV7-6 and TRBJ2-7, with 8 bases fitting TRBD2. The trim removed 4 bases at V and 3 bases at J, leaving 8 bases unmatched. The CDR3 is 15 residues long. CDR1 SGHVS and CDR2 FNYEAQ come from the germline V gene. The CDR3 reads CASSSLPAGDYEQYF. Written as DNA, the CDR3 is TGTGCCAGCAGCTCCTTACCAGCGGGGGACTACGAGCAGTACTTC.

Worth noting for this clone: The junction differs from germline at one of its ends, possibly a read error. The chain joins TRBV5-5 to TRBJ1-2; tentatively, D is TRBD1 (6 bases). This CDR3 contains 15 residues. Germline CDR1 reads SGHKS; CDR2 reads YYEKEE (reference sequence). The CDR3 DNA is TGTGCCAGCAGCTTGGCCGGGACAATTAACAATGGCTACACCTTC. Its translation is CASSLAGTINNGYTF.

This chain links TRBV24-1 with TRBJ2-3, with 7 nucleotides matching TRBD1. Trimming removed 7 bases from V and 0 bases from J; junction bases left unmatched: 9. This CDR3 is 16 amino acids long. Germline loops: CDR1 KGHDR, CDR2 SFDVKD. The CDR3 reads CATSLNRGTSTDTQYF. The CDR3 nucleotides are TGTGCCACCAGCCTGAACAGGGGAACTAGCACAGATACGCAGTATTTT.

This CDR3 reads CASRPGTMRNTIYF. The CDR3 coding sequence is TGTGCCAGCAGACCCGGGACAATGCGAAACACCATATATTTT. The chain recombines TRBV28 with TRBJ1-3, with a weak D call TRBD1 (6 bases). Germline values: CDR1 MDHEN, CDR2 SYDVKM. The germline V and J ends were trimmed by 6 bases and 5 bases, with 14 bases remaining between them. The CDR3 runs to 14 residues.

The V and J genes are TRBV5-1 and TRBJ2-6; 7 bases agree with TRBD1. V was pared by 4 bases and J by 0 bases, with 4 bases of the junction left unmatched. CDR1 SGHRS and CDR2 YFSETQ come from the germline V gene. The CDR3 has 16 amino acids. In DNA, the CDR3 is TGCGCCAGCAGCACGGGACAGAGCTCTGGGGCCAACGTCCTGACTTTC. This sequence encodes CASSTGQSSGANVLTF.

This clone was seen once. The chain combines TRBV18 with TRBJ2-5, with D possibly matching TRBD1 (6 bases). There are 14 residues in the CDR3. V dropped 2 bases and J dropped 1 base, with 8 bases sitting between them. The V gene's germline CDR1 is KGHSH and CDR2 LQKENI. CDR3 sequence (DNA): TGTGCCAGCTCACCAGTGGACAGCCAAGAGACCCAGTACTTC. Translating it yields CASSPVDSQETQYF.

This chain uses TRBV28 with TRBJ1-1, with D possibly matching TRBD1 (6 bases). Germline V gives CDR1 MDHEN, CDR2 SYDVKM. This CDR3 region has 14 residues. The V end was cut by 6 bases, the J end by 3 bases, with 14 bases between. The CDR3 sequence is CASSPWGGDTEAFF. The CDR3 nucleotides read TGTGCCAGCAGCCCTTGGGGGGGCGACACTGAAGCTTTCTTT.

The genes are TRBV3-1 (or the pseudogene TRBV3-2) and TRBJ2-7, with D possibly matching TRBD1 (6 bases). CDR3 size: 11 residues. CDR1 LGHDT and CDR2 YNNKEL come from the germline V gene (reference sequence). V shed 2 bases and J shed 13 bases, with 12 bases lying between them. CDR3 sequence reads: CASSQFRGLYF. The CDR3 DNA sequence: TGTGCCAGCAGCCAATTCAGGGGCCTCTACTTC.

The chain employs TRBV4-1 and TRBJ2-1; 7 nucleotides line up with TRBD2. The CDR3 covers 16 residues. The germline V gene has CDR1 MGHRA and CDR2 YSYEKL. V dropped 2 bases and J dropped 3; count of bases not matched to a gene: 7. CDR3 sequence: CASSQSRDYLYNEQFF. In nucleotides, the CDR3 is TGCGCCAGCAGCCAAAGCCGGGACTACCTCTACAATGAGCAGTTCTTC.